This T cell receptor (beta chain) was retrieved from a study of blood T cell repertoires in COVID-19. Study summary: Some COVID-19 samples were acute and others convalescent; all came from the United States, Italy and Spain. Sources were T cells, B-cell-depleted T cells, or PBMCs; the material itself was cDNA or gDNA.

Germline V CDR1 and CDR2: SGHVS, FNYEAQ. The CDR3 extends over 16 amino acids. With V trimmed by 1 base and J by 6 bases, 10 bases remained unmatched. Authors' data handling: Amplification of reference gene primers provided the estimated nucleated cell counts. TCRdb keeps only in-frame clones here, not all; method: immunoSEQ multiplex PCR. The DNA was the basis for D and trimming; V, J and clone size are from that table. The table has about 190,000 clones, more than 70% seen once. The clonotype comes from a woman aged 40 to 49 who had recovered from COVID-19. Material for sequencing was peripheral blood. V is TRBV7-6 and J is TRBJ2-7, with 9 bases identical to TRBD1. The CDR3 spells CASSLVSGTGPTEQYF. The CDR3 DNA reads as TGTGCCAGCAGCTTAGTCTCCGGGACAGGGCCCACCGAGCAGTACTTC. The variable domain in full, with the rest retrieved from reference TRBV7-6 and TRBJ2-7, is GAGVSQSPRYKVTKRGQDVALRCDPISGHVSLYWYRQALGQGPEFLTYFNYEAQQDKSGLPNDRFSAERPEGSISTLTIQRTEQRDSAMYRCASSLVSGTGPTEQYFGPGTRLTVT.